This TCR beta chain was identified during a study of siplizumab effects on memory and regulatory T cells. Per germline, CDR1 MNHNY and CDR2 SVGAGI (reference sequence). This CDR3 has 14 amino acids. Germline trimming cut 6 bases from V and 3 bases from J; bases unmatched to any gene: 7. As to this clone: Antigen unknown.

General observations from the study: It seemed that naive T cells were more diverse than memory cells and were major contributors to the alloresponse. Sequences that were alloreactive and traceable to unstimulated CD4+ memory cells were significantly reduced by siplizumab.

Roughly 94,000 TCR templates were assayed per sample. Some clones are missing from TCRdb's copy, which holds only in-frame ones; the method was immunoSEQ multiplex PCR. Counted here are approximately 120,000 clones, under 95% occurring once; the ten biggest clones make up around 0.73%. This chain links TRBV6-6 with TRBJ1-2; 7 nucleotides agree with TRBD1. What was sequenced was Tregs sorted from blood. This TCR came from a human donor in good health. In DNA form, the CDR3 reads TGTGCCAGCAGCCGGGACAGCAATTACTATGGCTACACCTTC. It translates to CASSRDSNYYGYTF.